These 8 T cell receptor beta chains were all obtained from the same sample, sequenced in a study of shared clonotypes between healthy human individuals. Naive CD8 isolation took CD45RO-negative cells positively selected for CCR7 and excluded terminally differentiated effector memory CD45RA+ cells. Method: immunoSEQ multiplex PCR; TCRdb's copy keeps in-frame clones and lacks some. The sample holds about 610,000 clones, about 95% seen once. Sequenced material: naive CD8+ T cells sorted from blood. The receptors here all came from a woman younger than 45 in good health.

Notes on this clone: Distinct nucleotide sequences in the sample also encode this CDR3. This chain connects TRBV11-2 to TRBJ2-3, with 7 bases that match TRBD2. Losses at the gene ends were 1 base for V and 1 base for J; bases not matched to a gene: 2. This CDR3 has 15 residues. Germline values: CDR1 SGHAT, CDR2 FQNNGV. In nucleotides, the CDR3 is TGTGCCAGCAGCTTAGGTGCGGGGGGCACAGATACGCAGTATTTT. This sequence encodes CASSLGAGGTDTQYF.

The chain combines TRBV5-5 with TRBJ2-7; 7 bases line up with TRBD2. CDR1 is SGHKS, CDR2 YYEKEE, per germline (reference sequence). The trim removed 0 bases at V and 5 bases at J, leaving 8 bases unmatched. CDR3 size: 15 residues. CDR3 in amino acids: CASSLGRSGANEQYF. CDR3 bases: TGTGCCAGCAGCTTGGGCCGGAGCGGGGCCAACGAGCAGTACTTC.

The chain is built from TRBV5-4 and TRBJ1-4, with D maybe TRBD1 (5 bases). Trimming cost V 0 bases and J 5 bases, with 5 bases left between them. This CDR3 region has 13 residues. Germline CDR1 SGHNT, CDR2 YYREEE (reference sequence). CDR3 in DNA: TGTGCCAGCAGCTTGGACAGGAATGAAAAACTGTTTTTT. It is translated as CASSLDRNEKLFF.

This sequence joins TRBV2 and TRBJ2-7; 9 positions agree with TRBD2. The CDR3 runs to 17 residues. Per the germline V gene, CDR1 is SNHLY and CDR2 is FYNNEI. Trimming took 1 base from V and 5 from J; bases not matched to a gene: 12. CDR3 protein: CASSEGGNWGLADEQYF. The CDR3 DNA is TGTGCCAGCAGTGAAGGGGGAAATTGGGGACTAGCCGACGAGCAGTACTTC.

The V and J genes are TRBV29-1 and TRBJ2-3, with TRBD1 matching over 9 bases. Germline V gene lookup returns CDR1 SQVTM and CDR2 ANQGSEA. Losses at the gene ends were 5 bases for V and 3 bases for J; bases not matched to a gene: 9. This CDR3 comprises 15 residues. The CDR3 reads CSVILGTGLTDTQYF. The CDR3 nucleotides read TGCAGCGTTATTTTAGGGACAGGGTTAACAGATACGCAGTATTTT.

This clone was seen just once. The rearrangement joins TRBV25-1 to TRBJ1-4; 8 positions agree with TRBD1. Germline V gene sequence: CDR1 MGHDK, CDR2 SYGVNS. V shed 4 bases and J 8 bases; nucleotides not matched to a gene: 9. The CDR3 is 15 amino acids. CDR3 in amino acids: CASSAHPGGREKLFF. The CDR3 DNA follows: TGTGCCAGCAGTGCTCATCCAGGGGGCCGGGAAAAACTGTTTTTT. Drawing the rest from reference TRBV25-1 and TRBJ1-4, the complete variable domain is EADIYQTPRYLVIGTGKKITLECSQTMGHDKMYWYQQDPGMELHLIHYSYGVNSTEKGDLSSESTVSRIRTEHFPLTLESARPSHTSQYLCASSAHPGGREKLFFGSGTQLSVL.

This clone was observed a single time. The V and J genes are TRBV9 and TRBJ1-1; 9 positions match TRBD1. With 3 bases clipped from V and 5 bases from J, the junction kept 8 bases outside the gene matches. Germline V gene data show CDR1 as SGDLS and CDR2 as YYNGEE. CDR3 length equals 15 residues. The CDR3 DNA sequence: TGTGCCAGCAGCGCCCACAGGGGGCCTAGGACTGAAGCTTTCTTT. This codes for CASSAHRGPRTEAFF.

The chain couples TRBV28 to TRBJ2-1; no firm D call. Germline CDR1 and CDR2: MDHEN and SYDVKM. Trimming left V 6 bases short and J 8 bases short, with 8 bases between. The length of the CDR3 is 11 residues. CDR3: CASSPTDEQFF. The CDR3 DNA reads TGTGCCAGCAGCCCTACCGATGAGCAGTTCTTC.